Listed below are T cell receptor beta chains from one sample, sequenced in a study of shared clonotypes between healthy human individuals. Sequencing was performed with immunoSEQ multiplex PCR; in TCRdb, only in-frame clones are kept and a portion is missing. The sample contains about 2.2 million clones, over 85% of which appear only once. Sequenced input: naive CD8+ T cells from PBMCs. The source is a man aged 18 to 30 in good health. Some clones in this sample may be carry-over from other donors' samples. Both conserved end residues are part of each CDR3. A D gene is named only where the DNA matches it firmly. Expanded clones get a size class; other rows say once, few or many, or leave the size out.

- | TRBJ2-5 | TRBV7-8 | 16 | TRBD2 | CASSSYRDKRDETQYF | TGTGCCAGCAGCTCCTACAGAGACAAGCGGGACGAGACCCAGTACTTC
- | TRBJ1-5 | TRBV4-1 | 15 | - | CASSQDGGLDQPQHF | TGCGCCAGCAGCCAAGATGGGGGGTTAGATCAGCCCCAGCATTTT
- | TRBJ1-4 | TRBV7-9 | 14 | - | CASSSRDNNEKLFF | TGTGCCAGCAGCTCAAGGGACAACAATGAAAAACTGTTTTTT
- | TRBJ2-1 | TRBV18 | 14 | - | CASSPSENYNEQFF | TGTGCCAGCTCACCATCGGAGAACTACAATGAGCAGTTCTTC
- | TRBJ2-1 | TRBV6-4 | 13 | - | CASSQVAKGEQFF | TGTGCCAGCTCCCAAGTAGCTAAGGGTGAGCAGTTCTTC
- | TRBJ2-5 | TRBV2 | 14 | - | CASRNTGQGETQYF | TGTGCCAGCAGAAATACTGGGCAGGGCGAGACCCAGTACTTC
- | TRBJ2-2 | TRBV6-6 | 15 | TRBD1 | CASSTRDRNTGELFF | TGTGCCAGCAGTACAAGGGACAGGAACACCGGGGAGCTGTTTTTT
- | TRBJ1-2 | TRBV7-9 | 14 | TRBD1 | CASIATGGTYGYTF | TGTGCCAGCATCGCTACAGGGGGTACCTATGGCTACACCTTC
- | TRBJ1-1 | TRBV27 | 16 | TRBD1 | CASSLGQGYGNTEAFF | TGTGCCAGCAGTTTAGGACAGGGGTATGGGAACACTGAAGCTTTCTTT
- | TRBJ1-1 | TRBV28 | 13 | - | CASSFGGVAEAFF | TGTGCCAGCAGTTTCGGGGGGGTGGCTGAAGCTTTCTTT
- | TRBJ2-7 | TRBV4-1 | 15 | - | CASSQRPGPTNEQYF | TGCGCCAGCAGCCAGCGCCCGGGGCCAACCAACGAGCAGTACTTC
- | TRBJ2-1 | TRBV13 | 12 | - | CASSPGLHEQFF | TGTGCCAGCAGCCCGGGACTCCATGAGCAGTTCTTC
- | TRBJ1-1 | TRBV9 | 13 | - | CASGGGVNTEAFF | TGTGCCAGCGGGGGTGGGGTGAACACTGAAGCTTTCTTT
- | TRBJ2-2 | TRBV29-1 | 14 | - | CSGKGTTGGGELFF | TGCAGCGGAAAGGGGACCACAGGTGGCGGGGAGCTGTTTTTT
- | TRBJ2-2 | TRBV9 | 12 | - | CASSGFTGELFF | TGTGCCAGCAGCGGTTTTACCGGGGAGCTGTTTTTT
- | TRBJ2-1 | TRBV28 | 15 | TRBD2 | CASSLTLAGVHEQFF | TGTGCCAGCAGTTTAACCCTAGCGGGAGTTCATGAGCAGTTCTTC
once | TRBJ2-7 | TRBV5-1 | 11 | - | CASRGGYEQYF | TGCGCCAGCAGAGGGGGCTACGAGCAGTACTTC
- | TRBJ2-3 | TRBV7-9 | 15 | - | CASSPVGTDSDTQYF | TGTGCCAGCAGCCCTGTGGGGACGGACTCAGATACGCAGTATTTT
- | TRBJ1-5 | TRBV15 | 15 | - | CATSLRTYSNQPQHF | TGTGCCACCAGCCTCAGGACCTATAGCAATCAGCCCCAGCATTTT
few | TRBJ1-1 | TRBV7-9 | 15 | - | CASSLVAGLNTEAFF | TGTGCCAGCAGCTTAGTCGCAGGCTTGAACACTGAAGCTTTCTTT
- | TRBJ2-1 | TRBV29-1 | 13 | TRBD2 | CSVGSGSSGEQFF | TGCAGCGTTGGGAGCGGGAGCTCCGGTGAGCAGTTCTTC
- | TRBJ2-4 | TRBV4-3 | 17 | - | CASSPGTAKLAKNIQYF | TGCGCCAGCAGCCCCGGGACGGCTAAACTAGCCAAAAACATTCAGTACTTC
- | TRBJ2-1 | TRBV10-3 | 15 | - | CAISLWDQSYNEQFF | TGTGCCATCAGCCTCTGGGACCAGTCCTACAATGAGCAGTTCTTC
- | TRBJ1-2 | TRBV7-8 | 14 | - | CASSPGAGLGGYTF | TGTGCCAGCAGTCCGGGGGCGGGGCTTGGAGGCTACACCTTC
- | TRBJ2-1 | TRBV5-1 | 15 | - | CASSPGIGDGDEQFF | TGCGCCAGCAGCCCCGGGATTGGGGACGGGGATGAGCAGTTCTTC
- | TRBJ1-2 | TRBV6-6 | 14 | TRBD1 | CASRDRGRIYGYTF | TGTGCCAGCAGGGACAGGGGGCGGATCTATGGCTACACCTTC
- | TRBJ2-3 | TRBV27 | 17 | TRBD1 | CASSPPPGTGGTDTQYF | TGTGCCAGCAGTCCTCCCCCCGGGACAGGGGGCACAGATACGCAGTATTTT
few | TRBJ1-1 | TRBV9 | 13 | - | CASSVRTLTEAFF | TGTGCCAGCAGCGTAAGGACTCTCACTGAAGCTTTCTTT